This T cell receptor beta chain comes out of a study of quantifying T cell responses using KT2 cells. Study information: RNA was reverse transcribed with TCR alpha and beta constant-region primers.

Each cDNA got a UMI-containing oligo ligated at its 3' end. An equimolar mix of RC1.1 and RC1.2 primed the beta chain across TRBC1 and TRBC2. TCRdb reanalysed the UMI-ligation and nested PCR reads using MiXCR and keeps one entry per CDR3 protein. The table records 60,000 or so distinct CDR3 sequences, 10% to 15% of them present only once. This CDR3 contains 19 residues. The ends were cut back, 0 bases at V and 7 bases at J, with 25 bases in the middle. Germline values: CDR1 MNHEY, CDR2 SVGAGI. A word on this clonotype: The target antigen is unknown.

The sample is PBMC spiked with counted cells of clone KT2. Findings of the study overall: Even the lowest spike-in, about one KT2 cell per 100,000 PBMC, yielded detectable KT2 sequences.

Sample: PBMCs spiked with cells of the T cell clone KT2. This TCR was sampled from a human donor. This chain uses TRBV6-5 with TRBJ2-1; D is possibly TRBD1 (6 bases). CDR3 sequence (DNA): TGTGCCAGCAGTTACTCGTCCCCGGGACACTTCAACGGGTTAAATGAGCAGTTCTTC. Translating gives CASSYSSPGHFNGLNEQFF.